These 27 T cell receptor beta chains came from one sample sequenced in a study of control samples from healthy donors and cancer patients. Profiling relied on immunoSEQ multiplex PCR, and the TCRdb table lists in-frame clones only, not all of them. The sample has 120,000 to 150,000 clones, around 86% seen once. The sequenced sample was blood. The source of these receptors is a man aged 30 to 39 in good health.

This sequence joins TRBV12-3 or TRBV12-4 and TRBJ1-4; D is ambiguous. The ends were cut back, 7 bases at V and 4 bases at J, with 4 bases in the middle. The CDR3 extends over 11 amino acids. The CDR3 reads CASTRNEKLFF. DNA of the CDR3: TGTGCCAGCACCCGTAATGAAAAACTGTTTTTT.

CDR3 coding DNA: TGCAGCGTGCCAGGTGTTACTGAAGCTTTCTTT. Protein product: CSVPGVTEAFF. This chain joins TRBV29-1 and TRBJ1-1; D not certain. CDR3 size: 11 residues. Germline CDR1 SQVTM, CDR2 ANQGSEA. The germline V and J ends were trimmed by 6 bases and 5 bases, with 10 bases remaining between them. The variable domain in full, completed from reference TRBV29-1 and TRBJ1-1, reads SAVISQKPSRDICQRGTSLTIQCQVDSQVTMMFWYRQQPGQSLTLIATANQGSEATYESGFVIDKFPISRPNLTFSTLTVSNMSPEDSSIYLCSVPGVTEAFFGQGTRLTVV.

The gene calls are TRBV6-2 or TRBV6-3 and TRBJ2-5; tentatively, D is TRBD1 or TRBD2 (5 bases each). Germline CDR1 is MNHEY and CDR2 is SVGEGT. V lost 2 bases to trimming and J lost 5 bases, with 18 bases between them. The CDR3 length is 16 residues. The CDR3 coding sequence is TGTGCCAGCAGTTACCCTAAGGGGACCATGAGGGAGACCCAGTACTTC. It yields the protein CASSYPKGTMRETQYF.

The chain combines TRBV21-1 with TRBJ2-1; TRBD2, the table's D call, was not compared with the DNA. TRBV21-1 is deemed a pseudogene. The CDR3 totals 15 residues. In DNA form, the CDR3 reads TGTGCCAGCCGGCCCCAGCGTCTAGCCTACAATGAGCAGTTCTTC. This translates into CASRPQRLAYNEQFF.

CDR3: CATSEQGGTYEQYF. In nucleotides, the CDR3 is TGTGCCACCAGTGAACAGGGAGGAACCTACGAGCAGTACTTC. The rearrangement uses TRBV24-1 and TRBJ2-7; D possibly matches TRBD1 or TRBD2 (6 bases each). This CDR3 spans 14 amino acids. Looked up from germline, CDR1 is KGHDR and CDR2 is SFDVKD. V dropped 4 bases and J dropped 2 bases, with 11 bases sitting between them.

Comments on this clone: A read error may account for a junction end that differs from germline. This rearrangement joins TRBV13 to TRBJ2-5; 12 nucleotides align to TRBD2. Per germline, CDR1 PRHDT and CDR2 FYEKMQ (reference sequence). The length of the CDR3 is 15 residues. CDR3: CASILRTSGVETQYF. The DNA for the CDR3 is TGTGCCAGCATCTTAAGGACTAGCGGGGTGGAGACCCAGTACTTC. The full variable domain, with the rest looked up from reference TRBV13 and TRBJ2-5, is AAGVIQSPRHLIKEKRETATLKCYPIPRHDTVYWYQQGPGQDPQFLISFYEKMQSDKGSIPDRFSAQQFSDYHSELNMSSLELGDSALYFCASILRTSGVETQYFGPGTRLLVL.

V gene TRBV6-2 or TRBV6-3 combines with J gene TRBJ2-7, with 14 bases matching TRBD2. Germline loops: CDR1 MNHEY, CDR2 SVGEGT. J gave up 4 bases and V 2 bases, and 1 base lay outside the gene matches. The CDR3 spans 15 residues. CDR3: CASSYGLAGGYEQYF. CDR3 nucleotides: TGTGCCAGCAGTTACGGACTAGCGGGGGGTTACGAGCAGTACTTC.

J is TRBJ2-1 and V is TRBV10-3; 9 nucleotides match TRBD2. Trimming took 4 bases from V and 8 from J; bases not matched to a gene: 12. The length of the CDR3 is 16 residues. Per the germline V gene, CDR1 is ENHRY and CDR2 is SYGVKD. CDR3 DNA sequence: TGTGCCATCAGTGTGTCGACTAGCGGACAACGGGATGAGCAGTTCTTC. Protein sequence: CAISVSTSGQRDEQFF.

The chain carries TRBV13 and TRBJ2-7; perhaps TRBD2 as D (6 bases). Between the trimmed V and J ends, which lost 5 bases and 4 bases, there was a span of 18 bases. The CDR3 has 15 amino acids. Germline V gene sequence: CDR1 PRHDT, CDR2 FYEKMQ (reference sequence). CDR3 sequence: CASSRRGSGGYEQYF. CDR3 coding DNA: TGTGCCAGCAGCAGACGAGGTAGCGGAGGTTACGAGCAGTACTTC.

This chain connects TRBV9 to TRBJ2-1; TRBD2 matches at 11 bases. The CDR3 spans 16 residues. V lost 2 bases and J lost 8; bases outside the gene matches: 9. Per germline, CDR1 SGDLS and CDR2 YYNGEE. CDR3 amino acids: CASSVASGGPEDEQFF. In DNA, the CDR3 is TGTGCCAGCAGCGTCGCTAGCGGGGGGCCCGAGGATGAGCAGTTCTTC.

The J gene is TRBJ2-7, the V gene TRBV2; D unclear. V was shortened by 3 bases and J by 4 bases, with 10 bases between the two germline ends. The CDR3 loop spans 13 amino acids. From germline, CDR1 is SNHLY and CDR2 FYNNEI. CDR3 region: CASSDLSEYEQYF. CDR3 nucleotide sequence: TGTGCCAGCAGTGATTTAAGTGAATACGAGCAGTACTTC.

This chain connects TRBV5-5 to TRBJ2-2; 7 bases agree with TRBD1. This CDR3 has 15 amino acids. Germline CDR1 and CDR2: SGHKS and YYEKEE (reference sequence). J was trimmed by 5 bases and V by 0 bases; bases with no gene match: 4. Here the CDR3 reads CASSLVGTATGELFF. The CDR3 bases are TGTGCCAGCAGCTTGGTTGGGACAGCAACCGGGGAGCTGTTTTTT.

This chain joins TRBV4-3 and TRBJ1-1; TRBD1 is a possible D gene (6 bases). V was trimmed by 4 bases and J by 1 base, leaving 16 bases between them. The CDR3 sequence is 16 residues long. Looked up from germline, CDR1 is LGHNA and CDR2 is YSLEER. The CDR3 is CASSRSTGTQNTEAFF. CDR3 sequence (DNA): TGCGCCAGCAGCCGCAGTACCGGGACACAGAACACTGAAGCTTTCTTT.

This clone occurred once. The genes are TRBV12-5 and TRBJ2-7; D gene ambiguous. The germline V gene has CDR1 LGHNT and CDR2 FRNRAP. Trimming took off 1 base at V and 3 bases at J, with 10 bases between the two ends. The CDR3 contains 14 residues. CDR3 nucleotides: TGTGCTAGTGGTTTGGCGCCAACCCTCTACGAGCAGTACTTC. Translation gives CASGLAPTLYEQYF. The whole variable domain, remainder taken from reference TRBV12-5 and TRBJ2-7, is DARVTQTPRHKVTEMGQEVTMRCQPILGHNTVFWYRQTMMQGLELLAYFRNRAPLDDSGMPKDRFSAEMPDATLATLKIQPSEPRDSAVYFCASGLAPTLYEQYFGPGTRLTVT.

The count of this clone is one. The rearrangement links TRBV2 to TRBJ1-1; no reliable D call. The germline gives CDR1 SNHLY, CDR2 FYNNEI. V shed 6 bases and J shed 3 bases, with 14 bases lying between them. This CDR3 has 14 amino acids. The CDR3 region is CASRQQRQYTEAFF. CDR3 bases: TGTGCCAGCAGACAACAGAGACAATACACTGAAGCTTTCTTT.

The chain recombines TRBV24-1 with TRBJ2-1; 13 bases fit TRBD2. Germline V CDR1 and CDR2: KGHDR, SFDVKD. The CDR3 is 16 residues long. J was trimmed by 8 bases and V by 1 base; bases with no gene match: 4. CDR3 sequence reads: CATSDFGLAGVHEQFF. CDR3 DNA sequence: TGTGCCACCAGTGATTTTGGACTAGCGGGAGTTCATGAGCAGTTCTTC.

In DNA form, the CDR3 reads TGTGCCTGGCGACTAGCGGGAGTGACCGGGGAGCTGTTTTTT. Its protein product is CAWRLAGVTGELFF. The chain carries TRBV30 and TRBJ2-2; TRBD2 agrees at 12 bases. The V gene's germline CDR1 is GTSNPN and CDR2 SVGIG (reference sequence). The length of the CDR3 is 14 residues. With V trimmed by 5 bases and J by 5 bases, 3 bases remained unmatched.

This clone has a handful of counts. V and J are TRBV6-5 and TRBJ1-2; 7 nucleotides align to TRBD1. This CDR3 spans 13 amino acids. Per the germline V gene, CDR1 is MNHEY and CDR2 is SVGAGI. The trim removed 6 bases at V and 4 bases at J, leaving 5 bases unmatched. The CDR3: CASSPQGSYGYTF. The CDR3 DNA reads as TGTGCCAGCAGCCCACAGGGGAGCTATGGCTACACCTTC.

The V call is TRBV6-1, the J call TRBJ2-5; D gene ambiguous. The CDR3 is made up of 13 amino acids. Trimming shortened V by 2 bases and J by 1 base, and 5 bases separated the two germline ends. In germline, CDR1 is MNHNS, CDR2 SASEGT. The CDR3 DNA reads TGTGCCAGCAGTGAACAGGTCCAAGAGACCCAGTACTTC. It specifies CASSEQVQETQYF.

The rearrangement joins TRBV19 to TRBJ2-7; weak D call: TRBD1 (5 bases). The V end lost 4 bases, the J end lost 3 bases, and 10 bases lay between the germline ends. The CDR3 runs to 13 residues. CDR1 is LNHDA, CDR2 SQIVND, per germline (reference sequence). The CDR3 spells CASSKGLDYEQYF. The CDR3 DNA reads as TGTGCCAGTAGTAAGGGGTTAGACTACGAGCAGTACTTC. The whole variable domain, filled in from reference TRBV19 and TRBJ2-7, reads DGGITQSPKYLFRKEGQNVTLSCEQNLNHDAMYWYRQDPGQGLRLIYYSQIVNDFQKGDIAEGYSVSREKKESFPLTVTSAQKNPTAFYLCASSKGLDYEQYFGPGTRLTVT.

V usage is TRBV19 and J usage is TRBJ2-7; 9 bases match TRBD2. Germline CDR1 is LNHDA and CDR2 is SQIVND (reference sequence). V was clipped by 3 bases and J by 3 bases; unmatched bases: 9. CDR3 length equals 16 residues. The CDR3 protein is CASSIGGSGSLYEQYF. The CDR3 region has the DNA TGTGCCAGTAGTATCGGCGGTAGCGGGAGCCTCTACGAGCAGTACTTC.

The chain has TRBV28 and TRBJ2-7; 15 bases are shared with TRBD2. The CDR3 contains 16 residues. Germline CDR1 reads MDHEN; CDR2 reads SYDVKM. V dropped 5 bases and J dropped 5; count of bases not matched to a gene: 7. CDR3 loop: CASSPGLAGGFHEQYF. The CDR3 region has the DNA TGTGCCAGCAGTCCGGGACTAGCGGGAGGATTCCACGAGCAGTACTTC.

The chain uses TRBV3-1 (or the pseudogene TRBV3-2) and TRBJ2-1; D call uncertain. V lost 3 bases and J 7 bases, leaving 13 bases between the germline ends. CDR1 LGHDT and CDR2 YNNKEL come from the germline V gene (reference sequence). The CDR3 covers 14 residues. The CDR3 DNA reads as TGTGCCAGCAGCCACACGACAAGGAAGAATGAGCAGTTCTTC. It encodes CASSHTTRKNEQFF.

The rearrangement links TRBV7-3 to TRBJ2-1; 15 nucleotides line up with TRBD2. Losses at the gene ends were 5 bases for V and 9 bases for J; bases not matched to a gene: 8. This CDR3 has 16 residues. CDR1 is SGHTA and CDR2 is FQGTGA in the germline V gene. The CDR3 region has the DNA TGTGCCAGCAGCCCTTGGACTAGCGGGAGGGCCGGTGAGCAGTTCTTC. Its protein product is CASSPWTSGRAGEQFF. The whole variable domain, filled in from reference TRBV7-3 and TRBJ2-1, reads GAGVSQTPSNKVTEKGKYVELRCDPISGHTALYWYRQSLGQGPEFLIYFQGTGAADDSGLPNDRFFAVRPEGSVSTLKIQRTERGDSAVYLCASSPWTSGRAGEQFFGPGTRLTVL.

The V and J genes are TRBV7-2 and TRBJ1-4; tentatively, D is TRBD1 (6 bases). Germline V gene sequence: CDR1 SGHTA, CDR2 FQGNSA. The V end lost 4 bases, the J end lost 3 bases, and 15 bases lay between the germline ends. The CDR3 spans 16 residues. This chain's CDR3 is CASSWAGRGANEKLFF. CDR3 nucleotides: TGTGCCAGCAGCTGGGCAGGGAGGGGGGCTAATGAAAAACTGTTTTTT.

The V gene is TRBV29-1, the J gene TRBJ1-2; 9 nucleotides line up with TRBD1. The CDR3 covers 12 residues. V was pared by 7 bases and J by 3 bases, with 3 bases of the junction left unmatched. Germline lookup yields CDR1 SQVTM and CDR2 ANQGSEA. CDR3 nucleotide sequence: TGCAGCGAGAGGACAGGGGACTATGGCTACACCTTC. Translated: CSERTGDYGYTF. The full variable domain, its missing parts supplied by reference TRBV29-1 and TRBJ1-2, is SAVISQKPSRDICQRGTSLTIQCQVDSQVTMMFWYRQQPGQSLTLIATANQGSEATYESGFVIDKFPISRPNLTFSTLTVSNMSPEDSSIYLCSERTGDYGYTFGSGTRLTVV.

The genes are TRBV5-1 and TRBJ2-5; no definite D call. CDR1 and CDR2 from the germline V gene are SGHRS and YFSETQ. CDR3 length: 15 amino acids. V lost 0 bases and J lost 5, with 14 bases in between. The CDR3 region is CASSLGSVELETQYF. CDR3 nucleotides: TGCGCCAGCAGCTTGGGTTCGGTGGAGTTGGAGACCCAGTACTTC.